Listed here is a single T cell receptor (beta chain). Being one base from a much bigger clone, this may be a read error. These data come from a study of control samples from healthy donors and cancer patients. V was pared by 4 bases and J by 6 bases, with 10 bases between. This CDR3 comprises 13 residues. Looked up from germline, CDR1 is SGHKS and CDR2 is YYEKEE (reference sequence). Clones were sequenced by immunoSEQ multiplex PCR, and TCRdb holds only the in-frame ones, with some missing. The table includes roughly 30,000 clones, approximately 79% detected once. The chain is built from TRBV5-5 and TRBJ2-2, with D perhaps matching TRBD2 (6 bases). The specimen was PBMCs. The receptor was isolated from a man aged 55-75 years with head and neck cancer. DNA for the CDR3: TGTGCCAGCAGCCCGGGCGGGGCCGGGGAGCTGTTTTTT. Amino acids: CASSPGGAGELFF.